The source of this TCR beta chain is a study of T cells after posttransplantation cyclophosphamide. The study, taken as a whole, reports: Skin or GI-infiltrating T cells shared few TRB sequences with blood. Recipient CMV seropositivity and CMV reactivation strongly tracked TRB clonality. Donor CD8+ memory clones often dominated recipient blood repertoires at later times.

J lost 1 base, V lost 0 bases, and 6 bases had no gene match. The CDR3 totals 16 residues. CDR1 and CDR2 from the germline V gene are SGDLS and YYNGEE. This clone was counted ten times or more. Its antigen is not identified. Busulfan-fludarabine conditioning, marrow transplant, and cyclophosphamide on days +3 and +4 were administered. Libraries were prepared by immunoSEQ multiplex PCR; TCRdb keeps only in-frame clonotypes and omits some of them. The sample is made up of approximately 10,000 clones, none counted only once. Sample: PBMCs, taken about 350 days after allogeneic stem cell transplant with posttransplant cyclophosphamide. The rearrangement uses TRBV9 and TRBJ2-7; 8 nucleotides align to TRBD2. This TCR was recovered from a male patient between 45 and 59 years old who received an allogeneic stem cell transplant from a related donor and was CMV-positive. Some T cells may be provided by the graft donor. The DNA for the CDR3 is TGTGCCAGCAGCGTAGGGACTAGCTTCGCTTCCTACGAGCAGTACTTC. Protein product: CASSVGTSFASYEQYF.